The rows below give T cell receptor beta chains drawn from one sample of a study of CD8+ T cells in alopecia areata. Sequencing was performed with immunoSEQ multiplex PCR; in TCRdb, only in-frame clones are kept and a portion is missing. The sample includes 95,000 to 150,000 clones, about 50% of them seen just once. Sequenced sample: NKG2D-low CD8+ T cells sorted from blood. The receptors originated from a human donor with alopecia areata. Both conserved end residues are part of each CDR3. D genes are given only for firm matches. A clone size is listed for some rows: how often the clone was seen (once, few, many), or a class if it is expanded.

abundance: once; v_gene: TRBV29-1; len: 12; d_gene: -; j_gene: TRBJ2-7; CDR3aa: CSVPGDSYEQYF; CDR3nt: TGCAGCGTTCCGGGGGACAGCTACGAGCAGTACTTC
abundance: -; v_gene: TRBV2; len: 11; d_gene: -; j_gene: TRBJ1-4; CDR3aa: CASSGGTKLFF; CDR3nt: TGTGCCAGCAGTGGGGGGACCAAACTGTTTTTT
abundance: -; v_gene: TRBV29-1; len: 12; d_gene: TRBD1; j_gene: TRBJ2-1; CDR3aa: CSVRQGRNEQFF; CDR3nt: TGCAGCGTCCGACAGGGAAGGAATGAGCAGTTCTTC
abundance: -; v_gene: TRBV5-1; len: 12; d_gene: -; j_gene: TRBJ1-5; CDR3aa: CASSLSGQPQHF; CDR3nt: TGCGCCAGCAGCTTGTCTGGACAGCCCCAGCATTTT
abundance: -; v_gene: TRBV5-1; len: 12; d_gene: -; j_gene: TRBJ1-1; CDR3aa: CASSFDYTEAFF; CDR3nt: TGCGCCAGCAGCTTCGATTACACTGAAGCTTTCTTT
abundance: -; v_gene: TRBV29-1; len: 10; d_gene: -; j_gene: TRBJ2-1; CDR3aa: CSASNNEQFF; CDR3nt: TGCAGCGCCTCGAACAATGAGCAGTTCTTC
abundance: -; v_gene: TRBV29-1; len: 13; d_gene: -; j_gene: TRBJ1-1; CDR3aa: CSVEDGSNTEAFF; CDR3nt: TGCAGCGTTGAGGACGGGTCGAACACTGAAGCTTTCTTT
abundance: -; v_gene: TRBV5-1; len: 14; d_gene: -; j_gene: TRBJ2-5; CDR3aa: CASGIQAGQETQYF; CDR3nt: TGCGCCTCCGGAATCCAGGCGGGTCAAGAGACCCAGTACTTC
abundance: -; v_gene: TRBV29-1; len: 12; d_gene: -; j_gene: TRBJ2-7; CDR3aa: CSARDSSYEQYF; CDR3nt: TGCAGCGCCCGAGACAGTTCCTACGAGCAGTACTTC
abundance: -; v_gene: TRBV29-1; len: 12; d_gene: -; j_gene: TRBJ2-7; CDR3aa: CSIRDEGYEQYF; CDR3nt: TGCAGCATCCGGGACGAGGGCTACGAGCAGTACTTC
abundance: -; v_gene: TRBV27; len: 12; d_gene: TRBD1; j_gene: TRBJ2-4; CDR3aa: CASSPRQGALDF; CDR3nt: TGTGCCAGCAGTCCAAGACAGGGTGCCTTGGACTTC
abundance: -; v_gene: TRBV15; len: 14; d_gene: TRBD1; j_gene: TRBJ1-1; CDR3aa: CATSRFRGATEAFF; CDR3nt: TGTGCCACCAGCAGGTTCAGGGGGGCCACTGAAGCTTTCTTT
abundance: few; v_gene: TRBV29-1; len: 13; d_gene: -; j_gene: TRBJ2-1; CDR3aa: CSAPWELYNEQFF; CDR3nt: TGCAGCGCCCCCTGGGAACTATACAATGAGCAGTTCTTC
abundance: -; v_gene: TRBV30; len: 14; d_gene: -; j_gene: TRBJ2-1; CDR3aa: CAWSVLEGIHEQFF; CDR3nt: TGTGCCTGGAGTGTATTGGAGGGTATACACGAGCAGTTCTTC
abundance: -; v_gene: TRBV27; len: 15; d_gene: TRBD1; j_gene: TRBJ1-2; CDR3aa: CASSLLGQGFGGYTF; CDR3nt: TGTGCCAGCAGTTTACTCGGACAGGGGTTCGGGGGCTACACCTTC
abundance: few; v_gene: TRBV9; len: 14; d_gene: -; j_gene: TRBJ2-4; CDR3aa: CASSVGGEIDIQYF; CDR3nt: TGTGCCAGCAGCGTAGGAGGGGAGATAGACATTCAGTACTTC
abundance: -; v_gene: TRBV11-2; len: 15; d_gene: TRBD2; j_gene: TRBJ2-5; CDR3aa: CASSPGTSGLETQYF; CDR3nt: TGTGCCAGCAGCCCCGGGACTAGCGGGCTTGAGACCCAGTACTTC
abundance: -; v_gene: TRBV9; len: 14; d_gene: -; j_gene: TRBJ2-7; CDR3aa: CASSAHRESDEQYF; CDR3nt: TGTGCCAGCAGCGCCCACAGGGAATCGGACGAGCAGTACTTC
abundance: -; v_gene: TRBV30; len: 13; d_gene: -; j_gene: TRBJ2-7; CDR3aa: CAWSPGLPYEQYF; CDR3nt: TGTGCCTGGAGTCCCGGGCTCCCCTACGAGCAGTACTTC
abundance: -; v_gene: TRBV7-9; len: 13; d_gene: -; j_gene: TRBJ2-7; CDR3aa: CASSLSPGPEQYF; CDR3nt: TGTGCCAGCAGCTTATCCCCCGGGCCCGAGCAGTACTTC